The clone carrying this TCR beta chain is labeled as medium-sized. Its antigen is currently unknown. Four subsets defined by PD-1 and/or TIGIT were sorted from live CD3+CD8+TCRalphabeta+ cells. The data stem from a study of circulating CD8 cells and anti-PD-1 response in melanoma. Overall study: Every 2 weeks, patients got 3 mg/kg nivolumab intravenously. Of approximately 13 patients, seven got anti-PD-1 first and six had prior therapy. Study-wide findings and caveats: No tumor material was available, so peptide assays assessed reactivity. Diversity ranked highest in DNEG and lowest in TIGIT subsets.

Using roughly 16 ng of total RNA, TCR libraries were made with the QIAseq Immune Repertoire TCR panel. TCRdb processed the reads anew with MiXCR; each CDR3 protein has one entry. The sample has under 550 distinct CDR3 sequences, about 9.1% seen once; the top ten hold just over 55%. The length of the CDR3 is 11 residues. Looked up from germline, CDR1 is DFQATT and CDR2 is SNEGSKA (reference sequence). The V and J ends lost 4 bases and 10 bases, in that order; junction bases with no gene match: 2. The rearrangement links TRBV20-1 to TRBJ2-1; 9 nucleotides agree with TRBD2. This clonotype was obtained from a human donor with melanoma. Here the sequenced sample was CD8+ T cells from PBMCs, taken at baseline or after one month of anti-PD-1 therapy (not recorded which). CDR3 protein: CSATSGIEQFF. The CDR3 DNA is TGCAGTGCTACTAGCGGGATCGAGCAGTTCTTC.